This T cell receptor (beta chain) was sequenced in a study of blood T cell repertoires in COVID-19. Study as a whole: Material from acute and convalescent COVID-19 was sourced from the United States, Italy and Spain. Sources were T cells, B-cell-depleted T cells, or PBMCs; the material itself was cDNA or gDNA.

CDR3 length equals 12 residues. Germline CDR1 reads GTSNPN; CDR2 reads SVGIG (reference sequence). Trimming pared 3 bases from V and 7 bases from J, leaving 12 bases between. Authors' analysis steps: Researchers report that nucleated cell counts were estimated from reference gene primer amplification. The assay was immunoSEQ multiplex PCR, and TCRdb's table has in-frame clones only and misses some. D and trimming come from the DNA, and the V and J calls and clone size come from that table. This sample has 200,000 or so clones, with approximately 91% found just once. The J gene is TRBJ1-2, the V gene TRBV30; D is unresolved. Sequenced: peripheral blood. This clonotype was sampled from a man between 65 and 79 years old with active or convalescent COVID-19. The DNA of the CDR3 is TGTGCCTGGAGCGCGCTACTTGTTGGCTACACCTTC. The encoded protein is CAWSALLVGYTF.